These T cell receptor beta chains were read from a single sample in a study of CD8 T cells in Susac syndrome. TCRdb reprocessed the immunoSEQ multiplex PCR reads via MiXCR and lists one record per CDR3 protein. The sample includes around 200,000 distinct CDR3 sequences, 85% to 95% of them seen just once. Sequencing was carried out using CD4+ T cells from PBMCs. All receptors derive from a human donor in good health. Both conserved end residues are trimmed from each CDR3.

TRBV7-2	TRBJ2-5	ASSRTLGQETQY
TRBV10-3	TRBJ1-2	ATGGQADYGYT
TRBV20-1	TRBJ2-1	SASPLEHEQF
TRBV3-1	TRBJ2-7	ASSLVAGEQY
TRBV2	TRBJ1-2	ASRQAYGYT
TRBV5-4	TRBJ2-3	ASSLDLPTDTQY
TRBV7-2	TRBJ2-1	ASSLPVINEQF
TRBV28	TRBJ2-4	ASSTGGGKNIQY
TRBV5-6	TRBJ1-2	ASSLAALRYGYT
TRBV6-5	TRBJ2-3	ASSIGTGTTDTQY
TRBV20-1	TRBJ2-6	SASATGIGANVLT
TRBV9	TRBJ1-5	ASSVAGDRDQPQH
TRBV20-1	TRBJ2-3	SARDRRGGPGGTDTQY
TRBV9	TRBJ2-2	ASSVVGTGELF